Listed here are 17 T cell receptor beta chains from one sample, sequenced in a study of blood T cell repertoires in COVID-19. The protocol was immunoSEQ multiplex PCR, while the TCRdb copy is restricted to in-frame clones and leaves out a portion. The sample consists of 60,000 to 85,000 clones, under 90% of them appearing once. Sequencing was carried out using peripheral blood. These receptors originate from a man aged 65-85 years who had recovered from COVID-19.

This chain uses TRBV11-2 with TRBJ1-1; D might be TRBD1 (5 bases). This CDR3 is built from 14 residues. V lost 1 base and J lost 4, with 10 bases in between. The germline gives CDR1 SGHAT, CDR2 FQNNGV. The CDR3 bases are TGTGCCAGCAGCTTAGCGGGGGTGGCCACTGAAGCTTTCTTT. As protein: CASSLAGVATEAFF. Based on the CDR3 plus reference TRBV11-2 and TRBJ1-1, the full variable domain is EAGVAQSPRYKIIEKRQSVAFWCNPISGHATLYWYQQILGQGPKLLIQFQNNGVVDDSQLPKDRFSAERLKGVDSTLKIQPAKLEDSAVYLCASSLAGVATEAFFGQGTRLTVV.

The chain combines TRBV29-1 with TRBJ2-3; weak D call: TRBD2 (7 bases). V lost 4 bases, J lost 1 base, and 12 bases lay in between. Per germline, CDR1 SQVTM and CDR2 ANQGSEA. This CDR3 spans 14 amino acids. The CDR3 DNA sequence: TGCAGCGTTGGGGGGGGCACAGGCACAGATACGCAGTATTTT. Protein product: CSVGGGTGTDTQYF.

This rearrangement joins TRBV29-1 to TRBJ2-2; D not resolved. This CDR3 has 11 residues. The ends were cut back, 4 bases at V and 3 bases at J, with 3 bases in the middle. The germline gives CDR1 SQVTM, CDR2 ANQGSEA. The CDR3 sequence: CSVGDTGELFF. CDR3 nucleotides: TGCAGCGTTGGAGACACCGGGGAGCTGTTTTTT.

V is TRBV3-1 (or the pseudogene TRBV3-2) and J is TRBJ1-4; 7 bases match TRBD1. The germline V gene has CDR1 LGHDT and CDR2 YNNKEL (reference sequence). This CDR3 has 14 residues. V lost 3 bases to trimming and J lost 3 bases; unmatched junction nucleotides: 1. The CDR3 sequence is CASSQTGSNEKLFF. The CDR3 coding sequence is TGTGCCAGCAGCCAGACAGGGTCTAATGAAAAACTGTTTTTT.

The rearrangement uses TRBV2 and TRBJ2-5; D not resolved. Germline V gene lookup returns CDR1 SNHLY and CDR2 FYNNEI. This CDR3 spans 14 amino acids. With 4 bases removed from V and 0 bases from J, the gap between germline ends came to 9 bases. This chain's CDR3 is CASSVWPYQETQYF. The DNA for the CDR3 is TGTGCCAGCAGTGTGTGGCCGTACCAAGAGACCCAGTACTTC. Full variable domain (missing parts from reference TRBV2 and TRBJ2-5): EPEVTQTPSHQVTQMGQEVILRCVPISNHLYFYWYRQILGQKVEFLVSFYNNEISEKSEIFDDQFSVERPDGSNFTLKIRSTKLEDSAMYFCASSVWPYQETQYFGPGTRLLVL.

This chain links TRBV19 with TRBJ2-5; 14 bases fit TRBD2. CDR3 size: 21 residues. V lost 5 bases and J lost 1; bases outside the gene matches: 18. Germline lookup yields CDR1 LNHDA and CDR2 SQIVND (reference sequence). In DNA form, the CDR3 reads TGTGCCAGTAGTCCTGTGGCCGGGACTAGCGGGAGTTGGAGGACCCAAGAGACCCAGTACTTC. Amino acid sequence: CASSPVAGTSGSWRTQETQYF.

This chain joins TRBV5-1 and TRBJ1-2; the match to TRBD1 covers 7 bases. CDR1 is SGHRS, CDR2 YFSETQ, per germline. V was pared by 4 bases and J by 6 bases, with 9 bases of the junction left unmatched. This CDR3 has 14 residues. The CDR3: CASSPDRVFNGYTF. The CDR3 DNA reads TGCGCCAGCAGCCCCGACAGGGTATTTAATGGCTACACCTTC.

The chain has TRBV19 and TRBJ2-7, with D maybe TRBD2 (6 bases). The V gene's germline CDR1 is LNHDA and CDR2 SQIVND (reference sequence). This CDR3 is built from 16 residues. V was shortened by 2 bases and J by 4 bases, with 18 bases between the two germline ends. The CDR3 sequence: CASSISRGGEGYEQYF. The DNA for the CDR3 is TGTGCCAGTAGTATAAGCCGCGGAGGGGAAGGGTACGAGCAGTACTTC.

The CDR3 spells CASISFNYRAGTDTQYF. DNA of the CDR3: TGTGCCAGCATCAGCTTCAATTACAGGGCTGGCACAGATACGCAGTATTTT. V gene TRBV11-3 combines with J gene TRBJ2-3; TRBD1 might be the D (6 bases). The CDR3 is 17 amino acids. Germline CDR1 and CDR2: SGHNT and YENEEA. V was trimmed by 7 bases and J by 1 base, leaving 21 bases between them. Filled out from reference TRBV11-3 and TRBJ2-3, the complete variable domain reads EAGVVQSPRYKIIEKKQPVAFWCNPISGHNTLYWYLQNLGQGPELLIRYENEEAVDDSQLPKDRFSAERLKGVDSTLKIQPAELGDSAVYLCASISFNYRAGTDTQYFGPGTRLTVL.

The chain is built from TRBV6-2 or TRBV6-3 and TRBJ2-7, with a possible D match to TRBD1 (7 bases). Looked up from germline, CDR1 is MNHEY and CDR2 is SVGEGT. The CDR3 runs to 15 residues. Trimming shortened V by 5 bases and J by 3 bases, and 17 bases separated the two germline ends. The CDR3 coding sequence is TGTGCCAGCAGTACTATAGGCGGGACAGTCTACGAGCAGTACTTC. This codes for CASSTIGGTVYEQYF.

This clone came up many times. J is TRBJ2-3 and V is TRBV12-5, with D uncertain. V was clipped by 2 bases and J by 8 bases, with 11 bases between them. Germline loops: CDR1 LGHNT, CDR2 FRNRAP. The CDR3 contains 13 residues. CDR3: CASGLRLDATQYF. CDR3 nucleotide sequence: TGTGCTAGTGGTTTGAGGCTAGACGCTACGCAGTATTTT.

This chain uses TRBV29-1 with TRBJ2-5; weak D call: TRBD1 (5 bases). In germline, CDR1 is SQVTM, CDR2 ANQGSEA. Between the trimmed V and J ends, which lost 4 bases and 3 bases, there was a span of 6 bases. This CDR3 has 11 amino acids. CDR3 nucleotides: TGCAGCGTTGGCAGGGAAGAGACCCAGTACTTC. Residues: CSVGREETQYF.

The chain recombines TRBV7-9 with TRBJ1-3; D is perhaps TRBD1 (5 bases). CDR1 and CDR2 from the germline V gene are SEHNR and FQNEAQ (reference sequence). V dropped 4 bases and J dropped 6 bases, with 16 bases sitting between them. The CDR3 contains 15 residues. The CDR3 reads CASSSIGDSTNTIYF. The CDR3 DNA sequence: TGTGCCAGCAGCTCGATCGGTGACAGTACAAACACCATATATTTT.

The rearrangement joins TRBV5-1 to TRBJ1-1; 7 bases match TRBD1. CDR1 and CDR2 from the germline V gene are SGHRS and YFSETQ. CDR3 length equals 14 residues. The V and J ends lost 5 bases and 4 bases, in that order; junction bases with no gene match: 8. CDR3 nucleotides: TGCGCCAGCAGTAGGACAGGCCAGGGCACTGAAGCTTTCTTT. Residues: CASSRTGQGTEAFF.

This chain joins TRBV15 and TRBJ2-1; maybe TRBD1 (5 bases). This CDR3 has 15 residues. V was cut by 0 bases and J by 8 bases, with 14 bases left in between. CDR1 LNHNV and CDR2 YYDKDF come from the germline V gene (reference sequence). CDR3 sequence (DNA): TGTGCCACCAGCAGAGATTTGTGGCAGGGTTATGAGCAGTTCTTC. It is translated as CATSRDLWQGYEQFF.

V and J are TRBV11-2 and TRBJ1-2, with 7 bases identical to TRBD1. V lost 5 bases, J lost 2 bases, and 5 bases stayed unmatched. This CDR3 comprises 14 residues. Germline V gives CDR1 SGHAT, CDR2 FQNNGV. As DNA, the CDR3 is TGTGCCAGCAGCATGTTCAGGGGGAACTATGGCTACACCTTC. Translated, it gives CASSMFRGNYGYTF.

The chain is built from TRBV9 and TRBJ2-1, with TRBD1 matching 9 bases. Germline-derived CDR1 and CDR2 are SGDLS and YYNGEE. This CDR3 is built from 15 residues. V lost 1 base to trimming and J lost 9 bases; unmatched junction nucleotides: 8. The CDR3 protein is CASSVSGTGLSEQFF. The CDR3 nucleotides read TGTGCCAGCAGCGTATCCGGGACAGGGTTATCTGAGCAGTTCTTC.